In this sample, the clone carrying this T cell receptor (beta chain) turned up many times. Its antigen remains unidentified. Molecular-barcoded quantitative 5'-RACE produced these TCR beta libraries. TCRdb used MiXCR to reprocess the 5' RACE reads, holding one entry per CDR3 protein. The repertoire holds around 250,000 distinct CDR3 sequences, roughly 10% seen once, with 6% to 8.5% in the top ten. The data derive from a study of CD8 T cells in ankylosing spondylitis. General study points: Characteristic of ankylosing spondylitis blood, it appeared, was a TCR beta motif comprising fewer than 10 highly homologous variants. Past studies reported some motif variants in reactive arthritis synovial fluid and blood. Significantly higher representation of disease-linked clones was reported for matched ankylosing spondylitis synovial fluid.

V lost 6 bases, J lost 3 bases, and 18 bases lay in between. The CDR3 contains 16 residues. The chain employs TRBV12-3 or TRBV12-4 and TRBJ2-1; D unresolved. This clonotype was sampled from a male donor with ankylosing spondylitis or in good health (not recorded which). Sequenced input: blood, either unsorted or a sorted T cell fraction (not recorded which). This CDR3 reads CASSPPGRRFYNEQFF. Here the CDR3 DNA reads TGTGCCAGCAGCCCCCCCGGGCGCAGATTCTACAATGAGCAGTTCTTC.